One sample yielded the 2 T cell receptor beta chains listed below, sequenced in a study of T cells in Graves' hyperthyroidism and ophthalmopathy. From RNA transcripts, TCR beta CDR3 regions were amplified. HTBI primers were employed in a first-round RT-PCR of the TCR CDR3. TCRdb processed the multiplex PCR reads anew with MiXCR; each CDR3 protein has one entry. The repertoire holds 250,000 to 300,000 distinct CDR3 sequences, with nearly 15% as singletons. The sample taken for sequencing was blood. These receptors all come from a woman between 45 and 65 years old with Graves' hyperthyroidism that later progressed to Graves' ophthalmopathy.

The sample holds many counts of this clonotype. The chain is built from TRBV10-3 and TRBJ2-1; 8 positions match TRBD1. The germline V gene has CDR1 ENHRY and CDR2 SYGVKD. V dropped 6 bases and J dropped 3; count of bases not matched to a gene: 7. This CDR3 has 15 amino acids. CDR3 nucleotide sequence: TGTGCCATCAGCTCCGGGACAGGTTACTACAATGAGCAGTTCTTC. It encodes CAISSGTGYYNEQFF.

This clonotype was counted only a few times. The rearrangement links TRBV29-1 to TRBJ2-1; possibly TRBD2 for D (5 bases). V dropped 7 bases and J dropped 3 bases, with 13 bases sitting between them. The CDR3 runs 13 residues. The germline V gene has CDR1 SQVTM and CDR2 ANQGSEA. This CDR3 reads CSAGRSGYNEQFF. CDR3 in DNA: TGCAGCGCCGGACGGAGCGGCTACAATGAGCAGTTCTTC.